These 25 T cell receptor beta chains were sequenced from one sample in a study of T cells in Graves' hyperthyroidism and ophthalmopathy. The CDR3 regions of TCR beta were amplified from RNA transcripts. Researchers ran a first-round RT-PCR on the TCR CDR3 using the HTBI primer set. TCRdb used MiXCR to reprocess the multiplex PCR reads, holding one entry per CDR3 protein. The table includes about 480,000 distinct CDR3 sequences, approximately 25% detected once. Sequencing was carried out using blood. The receptors originated from a woman younger than 45 with Graves' ophthalmopathy.

This clonotype was observed many times. One end of the junction fails to match germline, which may point to a read error. The rearrangement uses TRBV5-1 and TRBJ2-7; 7 nucleotides align to TRBD1. CDR3 length: 14 amino acids. Germline V gene data show CDR1 as SGHRS and CDR2 as YFSETQ. DNA for the CDR3: TGCGCCGGCAGCTTGGCCGGGACAGCAAGCGAGCAGTACTTC. This gives the protein CAGSLAGTASEQYF.

With respect to this clonotype: A clone one base away is much larger, so this may be a read error. Because the CDR3 is missing its conserved closing phenylalanine or tryptophan, this is likely a read error. The chain carries TRBV29-1 and TRBJ1-1; TRBD1 matches at 11 bases. Per germline, CDR1 SQVTM and CDR2 ANQGSEA. The CDR3 loop spans 12 amino acids. J was trimmed by 5 bases and V by 7 bases; bases with no gene match: 3. The CDR3 DNA is TGCAGCGCGGACAGGGGGCAGACTGAAGCTTTCGTT. It translates to CSADRGQTEAFV.

This clonotype was seen repeatedly, ten times or more. The CDR3 region has the DNA TGTGCCACCAGCAGAGATCTGGAATCCTACGGCTACACCTTC. It specifies CATSRDLESYGYTF. The chain joins TRBV15 to TRBJ1-2; D not certain. The CDR3 is 14 amino acids. Germline lookup yields CDR1 LNHNV and CDR2 YYDKDF (reference sequence). Deletions cut 0 bases from V and 8 bases from J, with 13 bases between.

Written as DNA, the CDR3 is TGTGCCAGCAGTTACGGTACGGACCTTAATATAAACACTGAAGCTTTCTTT. This gives the protein CASSYGTDLNINTEAFF. V is TRBV6-5 and J is TRBJ1-1; unclear D gene. Trimming shortened V by 2 bases and J by 2 bases, and 18 bases separated the two germline ends. Per germline, CDR1 MNHEY and CDR2 SVGAGI. This CDR3 comprises 17 residues.

The rearrangement uses TRBV9 and TRBJ2-5; D is perhaps TRBD1 or TRBD2 (5 bases each). Between the trimmed V and J ends, which lost 1 base and 1 base, there was a span of 11 bases. CDR3 length equals 15 residues. Germline V gene data show CDR1 as SGDLS and CDR2 as YYNGEE. The CDR3 DNA follows: TGTGCCAGCAGCGTATGGACGGGGACCCAAGAGACCCAGTACTTC. Residues: CASSVWTGTQETQYF.

This clonotype was observed at least ten times. The J gene is TRBJ1-2, the V gene TRBV6-5; D is ambiguous. Between the trimmed V and J ends, which lost 4 bases and 7 bases, there was a span of 7 bases. CDR1 and CDR2 from the germline V gene are MNHEY and SVGAGI. This CDR3 region has 11 residues. The DNA of the CDR3 is TGTGCCAGCAGTTCCTCGAGTGGCTACACCTTC. This sequence encodes CASSSSSGYTF.

The sample holds many counts of this clonotype. This rearrangement joins TRBV6-2 or TRBV6-3 to TRBJ2-7; D possibly corresponds to TRBD2 (7 bases). V lost 8 bases and J 0 bases, leaving 14 bases between the germline ends. There are 14 residues in the CDR3. Germline V gives CDR1 MNHEY, CDR2 SVGEGT. In DNA form, the CDR3 reads TGTGCCAGCGATCAGGCGGGGGCCTCCTACGAGCAGTACTTC. Residues: CASDQAGASYEQYF.

This clonotype was seen just once. V usage is TRBV12-3 or TRBV12-4 and J usage is TRBJ1-2, with D unresolved. V was pared by 10 bases and J by 0 bases, with 12 bases between. The length of the CDR3 is 13 residues. In nucleotides, the CDR3 is TGTGCCATCACCGAACAGCCTAACTATGGCTACACCTTC. This sequence encodes CAITEQPNYGYTF.

This clonotype was seen repeatedly, ten times or more. The chain is built from TRBV29-1 and TRBJ1-2, with D unclear. The germline CDR1 and CDR2 sequences are SQVTM and ANQGSEA. The CDR3 has 13 amino acids. Deletions cut 2 bases from V and 0 bases from J, with 7 bases between. In DNA, the CDR3 is TGCAGCGTTGAACAGAACTCTAACTATGGCTACACCTTC. Its protein product is CSVEQNSNYGYTF.

V usage is TRBV19 and J usage is TRBJ1-2; D is ambiguous. Between the trimmed V and J ends, which lost 8 bases and 7 bases, there was a span of 17 bases. Germline-derived CDR1 and CDR2 are LNHDA and SQIVND (reference sequence). The CDR3 extends over 13 amino acids. The CDR3 here is CASSAYHGVGYTF. The CDR3 coding sequence is TGTGCCAGTTCAGCCTACCACGGAGTTGGCTACACCTTC. Looking up the rest from reference TRBV19 and TRBJ1-2 gives the full variable domain: DGGITQSPKYLFRKEGQNVTLSCEQNLNHDAMYWYRQDPGQGLRLIYYSQIVNDFQKGDIAEGYSVSREKKESFPLTVTSAQKNPTAFYLCASSAYHGVGYTFGSGTRLTVV.

The chain joins TRBV5-4 to TRBJ2-3, with 8 bases lining up with TRBD2. V was pared by 1 base and J by 3 bases, with 7 bases of the junction left unmatched. The CDR3 is 16 amino acids. The germline V gene encodes CDR1 SGHNT and CDR2 YYREEE (reference sequence). The CDR3 DNA sequence: TGTGCCAGCAGCTTGACCGCCGGGGGGGCGACAGATACGCAGTATTTT. As protein: CASSLTAGGATDTQYF.

In this sample, this clonotype turned up a few times. The chain combines TRBV28 with TRBJ2-7; a possible D gene is TRBD1 (5 bases). Germline lookup yields CDR1 MDHEN and CDR2 SYDVKM. The V and J ends lost 6 bases and 5 bases respectively, with 17 bases between them. The length of the CDR3 is 14 residues. CDR3 protein: CASSVVNRLDEQYF. Written as DNA, the CDR3 is TGTGCCAGCAGCGTGGTTAACAGGCTCGACGAGCAGTACTTC.

This clonotype was seen repeatedly, ten times or more. The rearrangement links TRBV19 to TRBJ1-1; D may be TRBD1 (5 bases). Deletions cut 3 bases from V and 1 base from J, with 9 bases between. Germline lookup yields CDR1 LNHDA and CDR2 SQIVND (reference sequence). The CDR3 has 14 amino acids. CDR3 sequence reads: CASSIGAPNTEAFF. The CDR3 DNA reads TGTGCCAGTAGTATCGGGGCTCCGAACACTGAAGCTTTCTTT.

This clonotype was found many times. The V gene is TRBV12-3 or TRBV12-4, the J gene TRBJ2-1, with D maybe TRBD2 (6 bases). The CDR3 sequence is 15 residues long. Trimming pared 3 bases from V and 2 bases from J, leaving 11 bases between. The CDR3 nucleotides read TGTGCCAGCAGTTTTGGGATAGCGGCCTACAATGAGCAGTTCTTC. Its protein product is CASSFGIAAYNEQFF.

This clonotype was counted many times. The CDR3 DNA sequence: TGTGCCAGCAGTTTAGCGCGGGGGATTAAAGAGACCCAGTACTTC. It specifies CASSLARGIKETQYF. The chain recombines TRBV12-3 or TRBV12-4 with TRBJ2-5; 7 bases fit TRBD2. The CDR3 totals 15 residues. After removal of 0 bases from V and 3 bases from J, the junction contained 4 bases not matched to a gene.

Points on this clonotype: One end of the junction does not line up with germline, which may come from a read error. V and J are TRBV27 and TRBJ1-1; no firm D call. From germline, CDR1 is MNHEY and CDR2 SMNVEV (reference sequence). CDR3 length: 14 amino acids. The CDR3 DNA is TGTGCCAGCAGCCCTACAGAGACGAACACTGAAGCTTGCTTT. Its protein is CASSPTETNTEACF.

The CDR3 DNA sequence: TGCGCCAGCAGCCAAGAATCCAAAAATTCACCCCTCCACTTT. Its translation is CASSQESKNSPLHF. V gene TRBV4-1 combines with J gene TRBJ1-6; D not resolved. Trimming pared 0 bases from V and 7 bases from J, leaving 7 bases between. The CDR3 is made up of 14 amino acids. Germline V CDR1 and CDR2: MGHRA, YSYEKL.

The rearrangement links TRBV27 to TRBJ1-6; the D gene is possibly TRBD1 (6 bases). The CDR3 spans 17 residues. Germline values: CDR1 MNHEY, CDR2 SMNVEV (reference sequence). V shed 6 bases and J shed 0 bases, with 15 bases lying between them. The CDR3 is CASSSGAHGSYNSPLHF. The CDR3 nucleotides are TGTGCCAGCAGCTCGGGGGCACATGGCTCCTATAATTCACCCCTCCACTTT.

CDR3 DNA: TGTGCCAGCAGTGAAGCCGGGACAGGGGTTTATGGCTACACCTTC. Its translation: CASSEAGTGVYGYTF. The chain joins TRBV6-1 to TRBJ1-2, with 10 nucleotides matching TRBD1. Unmatched junction bases numbered 3, after V lost 0 bases and J lost 5 bases. This CDR3 has 15 residues. Per the germline V gene, CDR1 is MNHNS and CDR2 is SASEGT.

For this clonotype: The junction and the germline gene differ at one end; a read error may be behind it. The V and J genes are TRBV19 and TRBJ1-1; D is ambiguous. Germline V CDR1 and CDR2: LNHDA, SQIVND (reference sequence). The CDR3 totals 14 residues. The CDR3 bases are TGTGCCGCCCGTGGGGTGGGTCTGAAAACTGAAGCTTTCTTT. Encoded protein: CAARGVGLKTEAFF.

For the CDR3, the DNA is TGCAGTGCTAGACCGAGAATGGACACTGAAGCTTTCTTT. The encoded protein is CSARPRMDTEAFF. This chain connects TRBV20-1 to TRBJ1-1; D is unresolved. Trimming cost V 2 bases and J 3 bases, with 10 bases left between them. Germline V gives CDR1 DFQATT, CDR2 SNEGSKA (reference sequence). There are 13 residues in the CDR3.

Details on this clonotype: Being one base from a much bigger clone, this may be a read error. V is TRBV6-1 and J is TRBJ1-5; TRBD1 might be the D (5 bases). The V end lost 1 base, the J end lost 7 bases, and 8 bases lay between the germline ends. From germline, CDR1 is MNHNS and CDR2 SASEGT. The length of the CDR3 is 13 residues. The CDR3 reads CASSEEGRQPQHF. DNA of the CDR3: TGTGCCAGCAGTGAAGAGGGGAGGCAGCCCCAGCATTTT.

This sequence joins TRBV6-2 or TRBV6-3 and TRBJ1-5; D ambiguous. V lost 8 bases, J lost 4 bases, and 12 bases lay in between. Per the germline V gene, CDR1 is MNHEY and CDR2 is SVGEGT. CDR3 length: 13 amino acids. Here the CDR3 reads CASGVDINQPQHF. In DNA form, the CDR3 reads TGTGCCAGCGGGGTAGACATTAATCAGCCCCAGCATTTT.

This clonotype was found many times. The chain employs TRBV5-1 and TRBJ2-5; D uncertain. The CDR3 covers 13 residues. V lost 0 bases and J 5 bases, leaving 8 bases between the germline ends. Germline-derived CDR1 and CDR2 are SGHRS and YFSETQ. The CDR3 is CASSLVDRETQYF. The CDR3 DNA sequence: TGCGCCAGCAGCTTGGTCGATCGGGAGACCCAGTACTTC.

This clonotype was seen a handful of times. CDR3 coding DNA: TGTGCCAGCAAGATAGCGGGAGTGTACGAGCAGTACTTC. Its translation is CASKIAGVYEQYF. The chain combines TRBV28 with TRBJ2-7, with 9 bases fitting TRBD2. Germline V gene data show CDR1 as MDHEN and CDR2 as SYDVKM. V shed 7 bases, J shed 4 bases, and the junction held 5 bases outside the gene matches. The CDR3 is made up of 13 amino acids.